The 5 T cell receptor beta chains reported below all come from one sample, sequenced in a study of human T cells and chemical hapten exposure (dated by TCRdb to 2020 to 2023). The time point label, read with the paper, signifies: patch test 3, about 24 weeks after DPC sensitization. The sample's treatment or condition label, decoded: therapeutic diphenylcyclopropenone sensitization with weekly scalp DPC. Receptors were amplified or captured by RACE. TCRdb lists the instrument as NextSeq 500. TCRdb reprocessed the public reads (quality trimming at Q25 with fastp, clone calling with MiXCR) and kept in-frame beta chains. CDR3 protein duplicates are merged, each entry listing the most common genes and DNA. In this sample the table shows about 190,000 distinct CDR3 sequences, about 25% of which occur a single time. The leading ten clones occupy 2% to 2.5% of the sample. The source material was whole blood, sampled in connection with sensitization to the hapten diphenylcyclopropenone (DPC). These receptors came from a woman in her thirties or forties with alopecia areata. Some clones in this sample may be carry-over from other donors' samples.

This clonotype showed up many times. V gene TRBV28 combines with J gene TRBJ1-4; D remains unclear. Trimming shortened V by 6 bases and J by 5 bases, and 16 bases separated the two germline ends. The CDR3 runs 15 residues. Germline CDR1 reads MDHEN; CDR2 reads SYDVKM. This chain's CDR3 is CASSPRARHNEKLFF. CDR3 nucleotides: TGTGCCAGCAGCCCACGGGCCAGGCACAATGAAAAACTGTTTTTT.

This clonotype was found a few times. The chain is built from TRBV20-1 and TRBJ2-7; TRBD2 matches at 10 bases. Trimming took 0 bases from V and 1 from J; bases not matched to a gene: 9. The germline gives CDR1 DFQATT, CDR2 SNEGSKA (reference sequence). This CDR3 contains 17 residues. In DNA form, the CDR3 reads TGCAGTGCTAGAGATTTACTAGCGGGGACCGTTTCCTACGAGCAGTACTTC. It yields the protein CSARDLLAGTVSYEQYF.

The chain links TRBV6-2 or TRBV6-3 to TRBJ2-3; the D gene is possibly TRBD2 (6 bases). This CDR3 region has 17 residues. Trimming removed 0 bases at V and 2 bases at J, with 15 bases between. The V gene's germline CDR1 is MNHEY and CDR2 SVGEGT. CDR3 protein: CASSYSAASAYTDTQYF. The CDR3 DNA reads TGTGCCAGCAGTTACTCGGCTGCTAGCGCTTACACAGATACGCAGTATTTT.

The rearrangement uses TRBV7-2 and TRBJ2-5; unclear D gene. V lost 1 base to trimming and J lost 3 bases, with 12 bases between them. There are 15 residues in the CDR3. Germline CDR1 is SGHTA and CDR2 is FQGNSA. The CDR3 spells CASSLVGDWEETQYF. The CDR3 DNA sequence: TGTGCCAGCAGCTTAGTCGGCGACTGGGAAGAGACCCAGTACTTC. The full variable domain, its missing parts supplied by reference TRBV7-2 and TRBJ2-5, is GAGVSQSPSNKVTEKGKDVELRCDPISGHTALYWYRQSLGQGLEFLIYFQGNSAPDKSGLPSDRFSAERTGGSVSTLTIQRTQQEDSAVYLCASSLVGDWEETQYFGPGTRLLVL.

This clonotype has more than one count but fewer than ten. The CDR3 spells CASSLPPDIEQYF. The DNA of the CDR3 is TGTGCCAGCAGTTTACCGCCAGACATAGAGCAGTACTTC. This rearrangement joins TRBV28 to TRBJ2-7; unclear D gene. Trimming removed 2 bases from V and 7 bases from J, with 12 bases in between. The CDR3 has 13 amino acids. Germline CDR1 and CDR2: MDHEN and SYDVKM.